This entry features one T cell receptor (beta chain) sequence. Germline CDR1 is ENHRY and CDR2 is SYGVKD. The CDR3 has 12 residues. The sample comes from a study of tumor T cells in aggressive B-cell lymphoma. TCRdb keeps only in-frame clones here, not all; method: immunoSEQ multiplex PCR. This table has 2,000 to 2,500 clones, around 85% appearing once. The material sequenced was tumor tissue. The chain recombines TRBV10-3 with TRBJ2-7; tentatively, D is TRBD2 (6 bases). This receptor was obtained from an adult with diffuse large B cell lymphoma. The CDR3 nucleotides read TGTGCCACCCGGACTACTCTTGAAGAGCAATACGTC. This encodes CATRTTLEEQYV.